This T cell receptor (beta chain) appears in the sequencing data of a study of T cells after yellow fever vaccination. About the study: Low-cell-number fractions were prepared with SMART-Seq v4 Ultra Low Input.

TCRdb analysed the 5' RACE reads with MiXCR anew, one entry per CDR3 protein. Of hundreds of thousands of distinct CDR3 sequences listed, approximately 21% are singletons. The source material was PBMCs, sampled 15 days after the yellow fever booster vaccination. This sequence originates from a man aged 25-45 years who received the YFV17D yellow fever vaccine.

The CDR3 DNA follows: TGTGCTAGTGGTACAGGCACAGATACGCAGTATTTT. It specifies CASGTGTDTQYF. This chain joins TRBV12-5 and TRBJ2-3; D ambiguous. In germline, CDR1 is LGHNT, CDR2 FRNRAP. The V and J ends lost 5 bases and 1 base respectively, with 4 bases between them. The length of the CDR3 is 12 residues.